The T cell receptor (beta chain) described here comes from a study of blood T cell repertoires in COVID-19. Across the study: Samples came from the United States, Italy and Spain, spanning acute and convalescent COVID-19. PBMCs, B-cell-depleted T cells, or T cells were the source of the cDNA or gDNA that made up the material.

The authors' processing: The authors estimated nucleated cell counts from reference gene primer amplification. Sequenced by immunoSEQ multiplex PCR; TCRdb stores in-frame clones only, minus some. That table is the source of V, J and clone size, and D and trimming were worked out from the DNA. Altogether some 300,000 clones are present, under 90% being singletons, with the ten largest covering 2.9%. Germline CDR1 reads SGHRS; CDR2 reads YFSETQ. The CDR3 extends over 14 amino acids. The ends lost 0 bases at V and 5 bases at J; junction bases unmatched: 2. Ages ranged from roughly 18 to 100 years, with residence in more than 20 US areas. This clone was seen a few times.

The specimen sequenced was PBMCs or T cells enriched from blood (not recorded which). This receptor was identified in a woman aged 45-59 years who had been exposed to COVID-19. This chain joins TRBV5-1 and TRBJ2-1; TRBD2 aligns across 7 bases. The CDR3 spells CASSLAGGNNEQFF. CDR3 nucleotides: TGCGCCAGCAGCTTGGCGGGGGGAAACAATGAGCAGTTCTTC.